This entry lists 2 T cell receptor beta chains sequenced from one sample in a study of OX40 agonist ivuxolimab in advanced cancers. Repertoires were generated with immunoSEQ multiplex PCR, while TCRdb's copy carries only in-frame clones and drops some. The repertoire consists of tens of thousands of clones, with around 87% occurring once and the leading ten covering 15%. The starting material was CD4+ or CD8+ T cells sorted from blood, obtained in a trial of the OX40 agonist ivuxolimab. The receptor set was obtained from an adult with an advanced solid tumor such as melanoma, head and neck, liver or kidney cancer.

This rearrangement joins TRBV13 to TRBJ2-7; TRBD2 matches 9 bases. V trimming: 5 bases; J trimming: 1 base; junction bases outside the gene matches: 9. This CDR3 has 16 residues. Germline CDR1 PRHDT, CDR2 FYEKMQ (reference sequence). This CDR3 is CASSPWAGGRSYEQYF. CDR3 bases: TGTGCCAGCAGCCCGTGGGCGGGAGGGCGATCCTACGAGCAGTACTTC.

This clone was observed a few times. The J gene is TRBJ2-7, the V gene TRBV7-3; a weak D match, TRBD2 (5 bases). The V end was cut by 4 bases, the J end by 3 bases, with 10 bases between. The germline CDR1 and CDR2 sequences are SGHTA and FQGTGA. CDR3 length: 13 amino acids. Here the CDR3 DNA reads TGTGCCAGCAGCTCCATACTAGACTACGAGCAGTACTTC. Amino acids: CASSSILDYEQYF.